What follows are 30 T cell receptor beta chains derived from one specimen sequenced in a study of cytomegalovirus exposure and HLA in healthy donors. PCR primers comprised 60 Vbeta and 13 Jbeta primers. Using immunoSEQ multiplex PCR, the repertoire was profiled, and TCRdb retains in-frame clones only, with some absent. This sample has 110,000 to 150,000 clones, with more than 60% found just once. Sequencing was carried out using PBMCs. The receptors shown here come from a woman in her forties or fifties in good health and CMV-seropositive.

The chain employs TRBV10-3 and TRBJ1-3, with no clear D. The germline V and J ends were trimmed by 10 bases and 2 bases, with 18 bases remaining between them. Per germline, CDR1 ENHRY and CDR2 SYGVKD. The CDR3 runs to 15 residues. The CDR3 here is CATESAGYTGNTIYF. CDR3 nucleotide sequence: TGTGCCACCGAGTCGGCAGGATACACTGGAAACACCATATATTTT.

Here the CDR3 reads CASSGGTTGANVLTF. For the CDR3, the DNA is TGTGCCAGCAGTGGGGGGACTACTGGGGCCAACGTCCTGACTTTC. The genes are TRBV6-1 and TRBJ2-6; 7 bases match TRBD2. V trimming: 4 bases; J trimming: 2 bases; junction bases outside the gene matches: 2. The CDR3 contains 15 residues. Germline lookup yields CDR1 MNHNS and CDR2 SASEGT.

The chain recombines TRBV5-6 with TRBJ2-1; 10 bases match TRBD1. V lost 4 bases to trimming and J lost 15 bases; unmatched junction nucleotides: 10. Germline CDR1 reads SGHDT; CDR2 reads YYEEEE. The CDR3 is 13 residues long. The CDR3 nucleotides read TGTGCCAGCAGCCGACAGGGGGCGCCTGAGGGGTTCTTC. It translates to CASSRQGAPEGFF.

The chain couples TRBV6-6 to TRBJ2-7; 8 nucleotides align to TRBD1. Losses at the gene ends were 8 bases for V and 6 bases for J; bases not matched to a gene: 15. Germline CDR1 reads MNHNY; CDR2 reads SVGAGI (reference sequence). The CDR3 covers 15 residues. The CDR3 protein is CASGTPGQEGFEQYF. In DNA form, the CDR3 reads TGTGCCAGCGGAACCCCGGGACAGGAGGGTTTCGAGCAGTACTTC.

V usage is TRBV4-1 and J usage is TRBJ1-6, with TRBD1 matching over 10 bases. The CDR3 runs to 16 residues. Germline CDR1 MGHRA, CDR2 YSYEKL. The V and J ends lost 4 bases and 5 bases, in that order; junction bases with no gene match: 5. The CDR3 nucleotides read TGCGCCAGCAGCCGAACCGGGACAGGGGATAATTCACCCCTCCACTTT. This sequence encodes CASSRTGTGDNSPLHF.

The chain has TRBV4-2 and TRBJ1-4; D remains ambiguous. Germline lookup yields CDR1 LGHNA and CDR2 YNFKEQ. V lost 6 bases and J 3 bases, leaving 11 bases between the germline ends. CDR3 length equals 14 residues. In DNA form, the CDR3 reads TGTGCCAGCAGGCAGTCGGGAGCTAATGAAAAACTGTTTTTT. Translating gives CASRQSGANEKLFF.

This clone was seen more than once but under ten times. The junction does not match germline at one end; this may be a read error. V is TRBV2 and J is TRBJ2-1; D possibly corresponds to TRBD1 (6 bases). Germline loops: CDR1 SNHLY, CDR2 FYNNEI. The CDR3 runs to 15 residues. CDR3 coding DNA: TGTGCCAGCAGGGAAGATCAGGGGTCCTACAATGAGCAGTTCTTC. Encoded protein: CASREDQGSYNEQFF.

V gene TRBV28 combines with J gene TRBJ1-4, with D perhaps matching TRBD1 (5 bases). Germline V lookup: CDR1 MDHEN, CDR2 SYDVKM. Between the trimmed V and J ends, which lost 11 bases and 5 bases, there was a span of 21 bases. The CDR3 sequence is 15 residues long. CDR3 in amino acids: CAVKGRYTKNEKLFF. For the CDR3, the DNA is TGTGCCGTCAAGGGGAGGTACACCAAAAATGAAAAACTGTTTTTT.

Details on this clone: A much bigger clone sits one base away, suggesting this may be a read error. The V gene is TRBV7-2, the J gene TRBJ2-7; 8 nucleotides line up with TRBD1. Germline CDR1 is SGHTA and CDR2 is FQGNSA. The CDR3 length is 13 residues. Unmatched junction bases numbered 4, after V lost 6 bases and J lost 3 bases. CDR3 residues: CASRPTGDYEQYF. DNA of the CDR3: TGTGCCAGCAGACCGACAGGGGACTACGAGCAGTACTTC. Full variable domain (rest looked up from reference TRBV7-2 and TRBJ2-7): GAGVSQSPSNKVTEKGKDVELRCDPISGHTALYWYRQSLGQGLEFLIYFQGNSAPDKSGLPSDRFSAERTGGSVSTLTIQRTQQEDSAVYLCASRPTGDYEQYFGPGTRLTVT.

The sample holds a few counts of this clone. The chain links TRBV27 to TRBJ1-1, with 10 bases fitting TRBD1. The ends lost 8 bases at V and 4 bases at J; junction bases unmatched: 4. CDR1 and CDR2 (germline): MNHEY, SMNVEV (reference sequence). The CDR3 totals 13 residues. CDR3 loop: CASYGTGATEAFF. CDR3 coding DNA: TGTGCCAGCTACGGGACAGGGGCCACTGAAGCTTTCTTT.

V is TRBV2 and J is TRBJ2-2, with 7 bases matching TRBD1. The CDR3 covers 13 residues. The germline V gene has CDR1 SNHLY and CDR2 FYNNEI. The V gene end was trimmed by 5 bases and the J gene end by 6 bases; junction bases not matched to a gene: 3. CDR3 amino acids: CASSQQGPGELFF. The CDR3 DNA is TGTGCCAGCAGTCAACAGGGGCCCGGGGAGCTGTTTTTT.

The rearrangement links TRBV4-3 to TRBJ1-1, with unresolved D. The V gene's germline CDR1 is LGHNA and CDR2 YSLEER. This CDR3 spans 13 amino acids. Trimming cost V 4 bases and J 1 base, with 7 bases left between them. The CDR3 spells CASSLGGNTEAFF. In nucleotides, the CDR3 is TGCGCCAGCAGCCTTGGAGGGAACACTGAAGCTTTCTTT.

The J gene is TRBJ2-5, the V gene TRBV6-1; 9 nucleotides agree with TRBD1. Germline CDR1 reads MNHNS; CDR2 reads SASEGT. The CDR3 runs 15 residues. V shed 5 bases, J shed 2 bases, and the junction held 6 bases outside the gene matches. CDR3 sequence: CASSSDRGWQETQYF. The DNA of the CDR3 is TGTGCCAGCAGTTCGGACAGGGGATGGCAAGAGACCCAGTACTTC.

V is TRBV30 and J is TRBJ2-5; 8 bases fit TRBD1. Germline V gene lookup returns CDR1 GTSNPN and CDR2 SVGIG (reference sequence). The CDR3 runs to 13 residues. V lost 1 base and J lost 7; bases outside the gene matches: 5. The CDR3 sequence: CAWSATGVRTQYF. CDR3 DNA: TGTGCCTGGAGTGCGACAGGGGTCAGGACCCAGTACTTC.

The V and J genes are TRBV29-1 and TRBJ2-3; TRBD2 agrees at 9 bases. The CDR3 is 14 amino acids. With 5 bases clipped from V and 6 bases from J, the junction kept 9 bases outside the gene matches. Germline CDR1 SQVTM, CDR2 ANQGSEA. For the CDR3, the DNA is TGCAGCGTTTCCGGGACTAGCTTTCGGGATACGCAGTATTTT. Translation gives CSVSGTSFRDTQYF.

The chain carries TRBV30 and TRBJ1-4; D perhaps matches TRBD1 (5 bases). Germline V lookup: CDR1 GTSNPN, CDR2 SVGIG (reference sequence). V was pared by 0 bases and J by 3 bases, with 11 bases between. CDR3 length: 15 residues. The CDR3: CAWSVTGVPNEKLFF. CDR3 nucleotides: TGTGCCTGGAGTGTAACGGGGGTTCCTAATGAAAAACTGTTTTTT.

The V and J genes are TRBV29-1 and TRBJ1-1; D gene ambiguous. Trimming took 3 bases from V and 4 from J, leaving 15 bases between them. The CDR3 covers 14 residues. Germline lookup yields CDR1 SQVTM and CDR2 ANQGSEA. The CDR3 DNA sequence: TGCAGCGTTGATAACGGGGTTGTTGCCACTGAAGCTTTCTTT. Amino acids: CSVDNGVVATEAFF.

This clone showed up just once. The chain couples TRBV7-2 to TRBJ2-1; 11 bases agree with TRBD2. The CDR3 spans 15 residues. The junction had 8 bases not matched to a gene; V was cut back by 5 bases and J by 8 bases. CDR1 is SGHTA, CDR2 FQGNSA, per germline. The CDR3 nucleotides are TGTGCCAGCAGCACAACTAGCGGGGGTAAAGATGAGCAGTTCTTC. Protein: CASSTTSGGKDEQFF.

The V gene is TRBV10-3, the J gene TRBJ2-7; D perhaps matches TRBD1 (6 bases). The CDR3 is made up of 12 amino acids. V was trimmed by 6 bases and J by 6 bases, leaving 12 bases between them. Germline CDR1 is ENHRY and CDR2 is SYGVKD. In DNA form, the CDR3 reads TGTGCCATCAGGAATTCCAGGGGCGAGCAGTACTTC. Its protein is CAIRNSRGEQYF.

The rearrangement uses TRBV7-2 and TRBJ2-2; 7 bases match TRBD1. Germline V gene lookup returns CDR1 SGHTA and CDR2 FQGNSA. The V and J ends lost 3 bases and 6 bases, in that order; junction bases with no gene match: 4. The CDR3 is made up of 14 amino acids. The CDR3 spells CASSFRQGAGELFF. CDR3 sequence (DNA): TGTGCCAGCAGCTTCCGACAGGGTGCCGGGGAGCTGTTTTTT.

The table lists this clone with a count of one. The gene calls are TRBV7-8 and TRBJ2-5, with a tentative D call TRBD2 (5 bases). Germline V lookup: CDR1 SGHVS, CDR2 FQNEAQ. Trimming took off 3 bases at V and 5 bases at J, with 16 bases between the two ends. The CDR3 runs to 15 residues. CDR3 amino acids: CASSFGYGEGETQYF. The CDR3 DNA reads as TGTGCCAGCAGCTTTGGGTACGGGGAAGGGGAGACCCAGTACTTC.

V gene TRBV28 combines with J gene TRBJ1-3; D might be TRBD1 (5 bases). V lost 6 bases and J lost 0, with 15 bases in between. The CDR3 is 16 amino acids. Germline V gene lookup returns CDR1 MDHEN and CDR2 SYDVKM. CDR3 protein: CASRLVGGVSGNTIYF. DNA for the CDR3: TGTGCCAGCAGATTAGTCGGGGGTGTCTCTGGAAACACCATATATTTT.

Concerning this clone itself: Germline is not matched at one junction end, which may reflect a read error. V usage is TRBV19 and J usage is TRBJ2-4, with 8 bases aligning to TRBD1. Germline CDR1 LNHDA, CDR2 SQIVND (reference sequence). The CDR3 loop spans 15 amino acids. The CDR3 region has the DNA TGTGCCAGTAGTATCCGGGACAGGTTAGAAAACAGTCAGTACTTC. Its protein product is CASSIRDRLENSQYF.

The table lists this clone with a count of one. The chain recombines TRBV9 with TRBJ1-1; D remains ambiguous. CDR1 is SGDLS and CDR2 is YYNGEE in the germline V gene. Trimming took off 5 bases at V and 4 bases at J, with 3 bases between the two ends. The CDR3 is 10 amino acids. CDR3 in DNA: TGTGCCAGCAGTAGCACTGAAGCTTTCTTT. It specifies CASSSTEAFF.

This clone was seen a few times. The chain carries TRBV4-2 and TRBJ2-5; 10 bases agree with TRBD1. The CDR3 runs to 15 residues. V trimming: 8 bases; J trimming: 4 bases; junction bases outside the gene matches: 10. In germline, CDR1 is LGHNA, CDR2 YNFKEQ. This CDR3 is CASASGQGDGETQYF. Written as DNA, the CDR3 is TGTGCCAGCGCCTCCGGACAGGGGGATGGAGAGACCCAGTACTTC.

DNA for the CDR3: TGTGCCTGGAGTTTGGTACAGGGGGTTTCAGGCCAAGAGACCCAGTACTTC. Its protein product is CAWSLVQGVSGQETQYF. V and J are TRBV30 and TRBJ2-5, with TRBD1 matching over 8 bases. The V gene's germline CDR1 is GTSNPN and CDR2 SVGIG (reference sequence). This CDR3 contains 17 residues. The junction had 12 bases not matched to a gene; V was cut back by 2 bases and J by 1 base.

The V call is TRBV30, the J call TRBJ2-5; D gene uncertain. CDR1 GTSNPN and CDR2 SVGIG come from the germline V gene (reference sequence). Trimming removed 5 bases from V and 5 bases from J, with 6 bases in between. The CDR3 consists of 10 residues. The CDR3 region has the DNA TGTGCCTGGGGAGCCGAGACCCAGTACTTC. Translation gives CAWGAETQYF.

The rearrangement uses TRBV4-1 and TRBJ1-2; 7 bases fit TRBD1. The CDR3 consists of 17 residues. The germline V gene has CDR1 MGHRA and CDR2 YSYEKL. After removal of 5 bases from V and 3 bases from J, the junction contained 15 bases not matched to a gene. The CDR3 DNA reads as TGCGCCAGCAGCGCTGGAGAAGGGGGCCCTCTGGACTATGGCTACACCTTC. Its translation: CASSAGEGGPLDYGYTF.

V gene TRBV11-2 combines with J gene TRBJ2-1; D gene unclear. This CDR3 comprises 12 residues. Germline V gene data show CDR1 as SGHAT and CDR2 as FQNNGV. V lost 1 base and J lost 7, with 5 bases in between. Here the CDR3 reads CASSLVENEQFF. CDR3 bases: TGTGCCAGCAGCTTAGTTGAGAATGAGCAGTTCTTC. Complete variable domain (other parts from reference TRBV11-2 and TRBJ2-1): EAGVAQSPRYKIIEKRQSVAFWCNPISGHATLYWYQQILGQGPKLLIQFQNNGVVDDSQLPKDRFSAERLKGVDSTLKIQPAKLEDSAVYLCASSLVENEQFFGPGTRLTVL.

The chain recombines TRBV6-5 with TRBJ1-2, with D possibly TRBD1 on 6 matching bases. The V end was cut by 5 bases, the J end by 7 bases, with 14 bases between. Germline-derived CDR1 and CDR2 are MNHEY and SVGAGI. The CDR3 is 13 residues long. CDR3 sequence reads: CASSDRSWGGYTF. As DNA, the CDR3 is TGTGCCAGCAGTGACAGGTCCTGGGGTGGCTACACCTTC.